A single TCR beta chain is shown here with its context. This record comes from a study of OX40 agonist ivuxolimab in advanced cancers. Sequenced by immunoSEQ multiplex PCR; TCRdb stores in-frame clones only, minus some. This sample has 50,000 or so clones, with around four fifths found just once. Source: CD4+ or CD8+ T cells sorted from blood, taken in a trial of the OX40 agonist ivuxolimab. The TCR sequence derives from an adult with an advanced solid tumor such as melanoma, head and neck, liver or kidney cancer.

CDR3 region: CASTPGGIFYNEQFF. Written as DNA, the CDR3 is TGTGCCAGCACCCCTGGGGGAATCTTCTACAATGAGCAGTTCTTC. The chain combines TRBV28 with TRBJ2-1, with D perhaps assigned TRBD1 or TRBD2 (5 bases each). CDR1 MDHEN and CDR2 SYDVKM come from the germline V gene. The V end lost 7 bases, the J end lost 3 bases, and 16 bases lay between the germline ends. The CDR3 runs 15 residues.